The 22 T cell receptor beta chains below come from one sample, sequenced in a study of T cell responses to AZD1222 COVID-19 vaccine. Clones were sequenced by immunoSEQ multiplex PCR, and TCRdb holds only the in-frame ones, with some missing. The repertoire includes some 200,000 clones, around 90% of them detected once, and about 3.6% sits in the top ten. Here the sequenced sample was peripheral blood, taken 28 days after the second dose of the MenACWY control vaccine. The receptors were sampled from an adult who received the MenACWY meningococcal vaccine as a control.

V gene TRBV7-2 combines with J gene TRBJ1-5; the match to TRBD1 covers 11 bases. V dropped 5 bases and J dropped 3; count of bases not matched to a gene: 9. From germline, CDR1 is SGHTA and CDR2 FQGNSA. This CDR3 contains 17 residues. CDR3 in amino acids: CASSARTGGTHNQPQHF. In DNA, the CDR3 is TGTGCCAGCAGCGCCCGGACAGGGGGCACGCACAATCAGCCCCAGCATTTT.

This chain joins TRBV9 and TRBJ2-3; tentative D call: TRBD2 (7 bases). The V gene lost 0 bases and the J gene lost 4 bases, with 21 bases spanning the gap. Germline V gives CDR1 SGDLS, CDR2 YYNGEE. The CDR3 spans 18 residues. The CDR3 spells CASSVGSGGGGGSDTQYF. CDR3 nucleotides: TGTGCCAGCAGCGTAGGAAGTGGAGGGGGGGGCGGGTCAGATACGCAGTATTTT.

V usage is TRBV18 and J usage is TRBJ2-5; 7 bases fit TRBD1. In germline, CDR1 is KGHSH, CDR2 LQKENI. The CDR3 loop spans 15 amino acids. V gave up 4 bases and J gave up 2 bases; unmatched junction bases: 7. The CDR3 here is CASSQGTDYQETQYF. The DNA for the CDR3 is TGTGCCAGCTCACAAGGGACAGACTATCAAGAGACCCAGTACTTC.

CDR3 residues: CASSDRTTYEQYF. CDR3 nucleotides: TGTGCCAGCAGTGACCGGACGACCTACGAGCAGTACTTC. The rearrangement joins TRBV6-1 to TRBJ2-7; D remains unclear. In germline, CDR1 is MNHNS, CDR2 SASEGT. The ends were cut back, 3 bases at V and 2 bases at J, with 8 bases in the middle. The CDR3 totals 13 residues.

The chain carries TRBV28 and TRBJ1-2, with D possibly matching TRBD1 (5 bases). The CDR3 runs 14 residues. Germline values: CDR1 MDHEN, CDR2 SYDVKM. V was clipped by 8 bases and J by 8 bases, with 21 bases between them. In DNA, the CDR3 is TGTGCCAGCCGGGAGGGGACGGGGGTGCGCGGCTACACCTTC. Translation: CASREGTGVRGYTF.

J is TRBJ1-6 and V is TRBV19, with D perhaps matching TRBD1 (6 bases). The germline V and J ends were trimmed by 5 bases and 7 bases, with 15 bases remaining between them. Germline V gives CDR1 LNHDA, CDR2 SQIVND (reference sequence). The CDR3 has 15 residues. Written as DNA, the CDR3 is TGTGCCAGTAGTTTCTTACAGGGTGTGAATTCACCCCTCCACTTT. It specifies CASSFLQGVNSPLHF.

A single count supports this clone. The chain combines TRBV19 with TRBJ2-5; D is perhaps TRBD2 (6 bases). Between the trimmed V and J ends, which lost 6 bases and 5 bases, there was a span of 10 bases. CDR1 and CDR2 (germline): LNHDA, SQIVND (reference sequence). The CDR3 length is 12 residues. The CDR3 loop is CASSGSYETQYF. The DNA for the CDR3 is TGTGCCAGTAGCGGGAGTTATGAGACCCAGTACTTC.

The CDR3 protein is CASSERGVSTDTQYF. CDR3 DNA: TGTGCCAGCAGTGAACGGGGGGTTAGCACAGATACGCAGTATTTT. This chain connects TRBV6-1 to TRBJ2-3; 7 positions match TRBD2. The CDR3 is made up of 15 amino acids. The ends lost 2 bases at V and 0 bases at J; junction bases unmatched: 2. Germline-derived CDR1 and CDR2 are MNHNS and SASEGT.

V is TRBV28 and J is TRBJ1-3; D remains unclear. Germline V gives CDR1 MDHEN, CDR2 SYDVKM. Between the trimmed V and J ends, which lost 2 bases and 3 bases, there was a span of 5 bases. The CDR3 spans 13 residues. CDR3 in amino acids: CASSLVVGNTIYF. CDR3 in DNA: TGTGCCAGCAGTTTAGTAGTTGGAAACACCATATATTTT.

The chain joins TRBV11-2 to TRBJ2-1; a possible D gene is TRBD2 (5 bases). The V end was cut by 1 base, the J end by 7 bases, with 26 bases between. CDR1 SGHAT and CDR2 FQNNGV come from the germline V gene. The CDR3 is 19 residues long. The CDR3 is CASSLGEPTSHPALNEQFF. Here the CDR3 DNA reads TGTGCCAGCAGCTTAGGCGAACCTACTAGTCACCCAGCCTTGAATGAGCAGTTCTTC.

The chain employs TRBV18 and TRBJ1-5, with D perhaps TRBD1 (5 bases). The V end lost 5 bases, the J end lost 0 bases, and 8 bases lay between the germline ends. The CDR3 is 14 amino acids. Germline CDR1 KGHSH, CDR2 LQKENI. The CDR3 sequence is CASSSGLSNQPQHF. CDR3 bases: TGTGCCAGCTCATCGGGACTTAGCAATCAGCCCCAGCATTTT.

The chain employs TRBV5-6 and TRBJ2-2, with D unclear. V lost 1 base, J lost 1 base, and 8 bases lay in between. The CDR3 is 15 residues long. From germline, CDR1 is SGHDT and CDR2 YYEEEE. The CDR3 region is CASSLMGLNTGELFF. CDR3 sequence (DNA): TGTGCCAGCAGCTTGATGGGGTTGAACACCGGGGAGCTGTTTTTT. Full variable domain (missing parts from reference TRBV5-6 and TRBJ2-2): DAGVTQSPTHLIKTRGQQVTLRCSPKSGHDTVSWYQQALGQGPQFIFQYYEEEERQRGNFPDRFSGHQFPNYSSELNVNALLLGDSALYLCASSLMGLNTGELFFGEGSRLTVL.

The chain uses TRBV9 and TRBJ1-3; 7 positions match TRBD1. The CDR3 spans 16 residues. Germline trimming cut 3 bases from V and 3 bases from J; bases unmatched to any gene: 9. The V gene's germline CDR1 is SGDLS and CDR2 YYNGEE. The CDR3 nucleotides are TGTGCCAGCAGCGCGGACCCGACAGGGAATGGAAACACCATATATTTT. Translated, it gives CASSADPTGNGNTIYF.

A few counts support this clone. The chain uses TRBV5-1 and TRBJ1-1; D remains ambiguous. The germline V gene encodes CDR1 SGHRS and CDR2 YFSETQ. CDR3 length equals 16 residues. V lost 4 bases and J lost 0, with 16 bases in between. CDR3 region: CASSPRAGQLNTEAFF. CDR3 nucleotide sequence: TGCGCCAGCAGCCCCCGAGCCGGTCAACTGAACACTGAAGCTTTCTTT.

The rearrangement joins TRBV20-1 to TRBJ2-7; possibly TRBD2 for D (7 bases). Germline lookup yields CDR1 DFQATT and CDR2 SNEGSKA (reference sequence). V lost 2 bases and J 13 bases, leaving 15 bases between the germline ends. This CDR3 has 11 amino acids. CDR3 loop: CSARNRGGDYF. CDR3 coding DNA: TGCAGTGCTAGAAACCGAGGGGGGGATTACTTC.

V gene TRBV9 combines with J gene TRBJ1-6; D may be TRBD1 (5 bases). The CDR3 is made up of 13 amino acids. In germline, CDR1 is SGDLS, CDR2 YYNGEE. V lost 3 bases and J 10 bases, leaving 11 bases between the germline ends. The CDR3 loop reads CASSGGAGSPLHF. The CDR3, as DNA: TGTGCCAGCAGCGGGGGCGCAGGATCACCCCTCCACTTT.

The chain employs TRBV7-2 and TRBJ2-7; D is perhaps TRBD2 (6 bases). This CDR3 is 15 amino acids long. The germline gives CDR1 SGHTA, CDR2 FQGNSA. The V gene lost 5 bases and the J gene lost 2 bases, with 16 bases spanning the gap. CDR3 coding DNA: TGTGCCAGCAGCCTAGGAGGGGACGGGCCCTACGAGCAGTACTTC. It translates to CASSLGGDGPYEQYF.

The gene calls are TRBV30 and TRBJ2-1; D ambiguous. With 5 bases removed from V and 6 bases from J, the gap between germline ends came to 8 bases. This CDR3 is 11 amino acids long. Germline loops: CDR1 GTSNPN, CDR2 SVGIG (reference sequence). DNA for the CDR3: TGTGCCTGGTCGCCCCTCAATGAGCAGTTCTTC. Protein sequence: CAWSPLNEQFF.

This sequence joins TRBV30 and TRBJ1-4; no definite D call. CDR3 length equals 15 residues. Germline CDR1 is GTSNPN and CDR2 is SVGIG (reference sequence). V shed 0 bases and J shed 7 bases, with 15 bases lying between them. CDR3 in amino acids: CAWSVLQSRGEKLFF. Written as DNA, the CDR3 is TGTGCCTGGAGTGTACTTCAGTCTAGAGGTGAAAAACTGTTTTTT. Variable domain in full (rest from reference TRBV30 and TRBJ1-4): SQTIHQWPATLVQPVGSPLSLECTVEGTSNPNLYWYRQAAGRGLQLLFYSVGIGQISSEVPQNLSASRPQDRQFILSSKKLLLSDSGFYLCAWSVLQSRGEKLFFGSGTQLSVL.

The chain has TRBV7-9 and TRBJ1-4, with TRBD1 as a possible D gene (6 bases). CDR1 and CDR2 from the germline V gene are SEHNR and FQNEAQ (reference sequence). The CDR3 extends over 15 amino acids. Trimming shortened V by 0 bases and J by 8 bases, and 13 bases separated the two germline ends. The CDR3, as DNA: TGTGCCAGCAGCTTAGCGGGCAGGGGATTCGAAAAACTGTTTTTT. It is translated as CASSLAGRGFEKLFF. Drawing the rest from reference TRBV7-9 and TRBJ1-4, the complete variable domain is DTGVSQNPRHKITKRGQNVTFRCDPISEHNRLYWYRQTLGQGPEFLTYFQNEAQLEKSRLLSDRFSAERPKGSFSTLEIQRTEQGDSAMYLCASSLAGRGFEKLFFGSGTQLSVL.

The chain is built from TRBV7-8 and TRBJ1-1; D is possibly TRBD1 (5 bases). The germline gives CDR1 SGHVS, CDR2 FQNEAQ. Trimming cost V 3 bases and J 4 bases, with 12 bases left between them. This CDR3 is built from 14 residues. The CDR3 DNA is TGTGCCAGCAGCTTCCGGCCGGGGCCCACTGAAGCTTTCTTT. Protein product: CASSFRPGPTEAFF.

The V call is TRBV7-8, the J call TRBJ1-5; D is undetermined. The length of the CDR3 is 15 residues. CDR1 is SGHVS, CDR2 FQNEAQ, per germline. V lost 1 base, J lost 1 base, and 8 bases lay in between. CDR3 nucleotides: TGTGCCAGCAGCTTAGGTTCCGTGAGCAATCAGCCCCAGCATTTT. It translates to CASSLGSVSNQPQHF.